The source of this T cell receptor beta chain is a study of CD8 T cells in Susac syndrome. The CDR3 is 16 residues long. Trimming at V came to 0 bases and at J to 8 bases, leaving 8 bases not matched to a gene. The V gene's germline CDR1 is GTSNPN and CDR2 SVGIG (reference sequence). This clonotype was counted a single time. Its target is not known. The RNA, about 0.5 to 1 ug, was put through reverse transcription using random hexamers. A multiplex approach, immunoSEQ multiplex PCR, amplified TCR beta CDR3 across 54 Vbeta and 13 Jbeta. TCRdb redid the calling of the immunoSEQ multiplex PCR reads with MiXCR, one entry per CDR3 protein. The sample gives some 200,000 distinct CDR3 sequences, about 95% of which show up once; around 0.16% is in the top ten. Findings and caveats of the study: Clonal CD8+ expansion in Susac was highest in TEMRA cells and active patients.

The sample taken for sequencing was CD8+ T cells from PBMCs. V and J are TRBV30 and TRBJ2-1; TRBD2 matches at 12 bases. This receptor was obtained from a human donor with Susac syndrome. CDR3 residues: CAWSVLPSGGAHEQFF. The CDR3 DNA follows: TGTGCCTGGAGTGTTCTCCCTAGCGGGGGGGCCCATGAGCAGTTCTTC.